These T cell receptor beta chains were read from a single sample in a study of cytomegalovirus exposure and HLA in healthy donors. Some clones are missing from TCRdb's copy, which holds only in-frame ones; the method was immunoSEQ multiplex PCR. Altogether fewer than 80,000 clones are present, 65% to 70% being singletons, with the ten largest covering 6.5% to 7.5%. The sequenced sample was PBMCs. The receptor set was obtained from a woman aged 45-65 years in good health and CMV-seropositive. Each CDR3 is given with its conserved first and last residue. A D gene is named only where the DNA matches it firmly.

v_call d_call cdr3_aa
TRBV5-1 NA CASSLAGLPDEQFF
TRBV14 NA CASSWLRDTQYF
TRBV9 NA CASSANPGDGDEQYF
TRBV13 NA CASSPRVLPNYGYTF
TRBV29-1 NA CSVWQVGTGELFF
TRBV18 NA CASSPNRGTTLKGGYTF
TRBV5-1 NA CASSPLGQNQPQHF
TRBV21-1 NA CASSKDSQGAEYTF
TRBV5-6 TRBD1 CASSLTRQGSTPYEQYF
TRBV18 NA CASHRAGNTEAFF
TRBV2 TRBD1 CATRQGNLGGYTF
TRBV7-3 TRBD1 CASSPGQGRGEQFF
TRBV11-2 NA CASSFRDIGNTIYF
TRBV7-6 NA CASSFRTQGVEKLFF
TRBV4-1 NA CASRVEKGENIQYF
TRBV6-5 NA CASSYSSRVHTEAFF
TRBV2 TRBD1 CARPTGDEQYF
TRBV11-2 TRBD2 CASSLQGAGRADEQFF
TRBV18 NA CASSPRTEGLSGNTIYF
TRBV5-1 NA CASSLASGTHYNEQFF
TRBV6-5 TRBD1 CASSWTTGLTDTQYF
TRBV1 NA CTSSQIPPFRNQPQHF
TRBV20-1 NA CSASPGTQNYF
TRBV6-6 TRBD1 CASRTDRGGGYTF
TRBV6-4 TRBD1 CASSIRTGDEAFF
TRBV11-2 NA CASSLRAGHPNTEAFF
TRBV5-1 TRBD1 CASAVGQGANNGYTF
TRBV5-6 NA CASSPDSNYEQYF
TRBV10-1 NA CASSAPGFGSTGELFF
TRBV5-1 TRBD1 CASSSRGQGHPGELFF
TRBV6-1 TRBD1 CASTGQGNTGELFF
TRBV2 NA CASGRDSYSYEQYF
TRBV13 TRBD1 CASSQNGQGAMNTEAFF
TRBV5-1 TRBD2 CASSGLDDYEQYF
TRBV7-3 TRBD2 CASSSGLAGADTQYF
TRBV10-3 TRBD2 CAISEHSGTSGVYEQYF
TRBV13 NA CASSLDTSSYNEQFF
TRBV19 NA CASNTGWGGNQPQHF
TRBV7-9 TRBD2 CASSSIGSGGETQYF
TRBV5-4 NA CASSLDRRDTIYF
TRBV28 NA CASSLPGWGGYNEQFF
TRBV10-1 NA CASRTTGFGGDSPRPGYTF
TRBV14 NA CASSQVTSRELFF
TRBV6-1 NA CASSLDQETQYF
TRBV5-1 TRBD2 CASSLKLAGGNTGELFF
TRBV27 NA CASSLLRDQPQHF
TRBV19 NA CASSRGARGYTF
TRBV7-3 NA CASSPRTTGELFF
TRBV12-5 TRBD1 CASGSQTGPSYEQYF
TRBV18 NA CASSPRGSNQPQHF
TRBV5-1 TRBD1 CASSATGAAPQHF
TRBV7-2 NA CASSFPSRTFGELFF
TRBV5-1 NA CASSLWFGGATDTQYF
TRBV9 NA CASSVVGDLGGEQYF
TRBV29-1 NA CSVGRESIETQYF
TRBV20-1 NA CSAKRQETQYF
TRBV19 NA CASAVAESYEQYF